The 24 T cell receptor beta chains presented below share a single source sample, sequenced in a study of shared clonotypes between healthy human individuals. TCRdb's copy holds only in-frame clones and misses some; the assay was immunoSEQ multiplex PCR. Of about 690,000 clones listed, less than 95% are singletons. Sample: memory CD8+ T cells from PBMCs. Subset specified: CD45RO+ cells pooled with CCR7-negative TemRA cells. These receptor sequences come from a man aged 18-30 years in good health. Some clones in this sample may be carry-over from other donors' samples.

CDR3 protein: CASSFGAHPEGREYNEQFF. The CDR3 DNA sequence: TGTGCCAGCAGTTTTGGGGCTCATCCCGAGGGCCGGGAGTACAATGAGCAGTTCTTC. The chain uses TRBV28 and TRBJ2-1; D perhaps matches TRBD2 (6 bases). CDR1 is MDHEN, CDR2 SYDVKM, per germline. The CDR3 is 19 amino acids. V was clipped by 3 bases and J by 4 bases, with 25 bases between them.

The CDR3 reads CASRPDSVSTDTQYF. For the CDR3, the DNA is TGTGCCAGCAGGCCGGACAGTGTTAGTACGGATACGCAGTATTTT. The chain combines TRBV27 with TRBJ2-3, with a weak D call TRBD1 (6 bases). Germline V lookup: CDR1 MNHEY, CDR2 SMNVEV (reference sequence). V lost 6 bases to trimming and J lost 6 bases, with 19 bases between them. The CDR3 extends over 15 amino acids.

This clone was counted a single time. V and J are TRBV4-3 and TRBJ2-2; TRBD2 aligns across 14 bases. V trimming: 4 bases; J trimming: 6 bases; junction bases outside the gene matches: 4. The germline V gene has CDR1 LGHNA and CDR2 YSLEER. The CDR3 extends over 16 amino acids. The CDR3 reads CASSPGLAGVAGELFF. In DNA, the CDR3 is TGCGCCAGCAGCCCGGGACTAGCGGGAGTAGCCGGGGAGCTGTTTTTT.

The genes are TRBV28 and TRBJ1-5; no clear D gene. Germline V CDR1 and CDR2: MDHEN, SYDVKM. This CDR3 is built from 14 residues. The V end lost 5 bases, the J end lost 2 bases, and 10 bases lay between the germline ends. The CDR3 loop is CASSILERNQPQHF. The CDR3 DNA sequence: TGTGCCAGCAGTATCCTGGAACGCAATCAGCCCCAGCATTTT.

This clone was seen a single time. This chain connects TRBV27 to TRBJ2-2, with a possible D match to TRBD1 (5 bases). CDR1 is MNHEY and CDR2 is SMNVEV in the germline V gene (reference sequence). The length of the CDR3 is 16 residues. Deletions cut 8 bases from V and 0 bases from J, with 16 bases between. DNA for the CDR3: TGTGCCAGCGGCCAGACACAGGCCGCGAACACCGGGGAGCTGTTTTTT. The encoded protein is CASGQTQAANTGELFF.

The V and J genes are TRBV7-9 and TRBJ2-5, with D tentatively TRBD1 (6 bases). The CDR3 is 14 amino acids. The V end was cut by 5 bases, the J end by 5 bases, with 15 bases between. Germline V gene sequence: CDR1 SEHNR, CDR2 FQNEAQ (reference sequence). CDR3 DNA: TGTGCCAGCAGCCTCATCCGGCAGGGGGAGACCCAGTACTTC. It is translated as CASSLIRQGETQYF.

The rearrangement uses TRBV7-9 and TRBJ2-3; a weak D match, TRBD1 (5 bases). This CDR3 spans 18 amino acids. Trimming cost V 3 bases and J 2 bases, with 21 bases left between them. CDR1 SEHNR and CDR2 FQNEAQ come from the germline V gene (reference sequence). CDR3: CASSFGATEFEITDTQYF. The CDR3 DNA sequence: TGTGCCAGCAGCTTCGGAGCGACAGAGTTCGAAATCACAGATACGCAGTATTTT.

The chain links TRBV27 to TRBJ2-5; TRBD1 matches at 10 bases. This CDR3 region has 16 residues. In germline, CDR1 is MNHEY, CDR2 SMNVEV (reference sequence). The ends lost 5 bases at V and 2 bases at J; junction bases unmatched: 8. The CDR3 reads CASSIRTGGSQETQYF. CDR3 coding DNA: TGTGCCAGCAGTATAAGGACAGGGGGATCACAAGAGACCCAGTACTTC.

The V gene is TRBV7-9, the J gene TRBJ1-1; D is possibly TRBD1 (6 bases). The CDR3 covers 19 residues. The ends were cut back, 4 bases at V and 4 bases at J, with 28 bases in the middle. Germline lookup yields CDR1 SEHNR and CDR2 FQNEAQ (reference sequence). The CDR3 nucleotides are TGTGCCAGCAGCTGGGAGGGGTGGGGGCCTGAGACTCTGGGCACTGAAGCTTTCTTT. Translation: CASSWEGWGPETLGTEAFF.

The chain employs TRBV6-5 and TRBJ2-1; 8 bases fit TRBD2. V shed 2 bases, J shed 2 bases, and the junction held 2 bases outside the gene matches. Per the germline V gene, CDR1 is MNHEY and CDR2 is SVGAGI. CDR3 length: 15 residues. CDR3 region: CASSYRGGTYNEQFF. The CDR3 bases are TGTGCCAGCAGTTACCGCGGGGGGACCTACAATGAGCAGTTCTTC.

This clone was counted once. J is TRBJ2-5 and V is TRBV7-8; TRBD2 matches at 10 bases. With 1 base clipped from V and 4 bases from J, the junction kept 9 bases outside the gene matches. CDR3 length: 17 amino acids. Germline CDR1 and CDR2: SGHVS and FQNEAQ. This chain's CDR3 is CASSLESAGLALETQYF. The CDR3 DNA follows: TGTGCCAGCAGCTTAGAAAGCGCGGGACTAGCGCTAGAGACCCAGTACTTC.

The table lists this clone with many counts. V is TRBV6-1 and J is TRBJ2-5; 12 bases are a match to TRBD2. The V gene's germline CDR1 is MNHNS and CDR2 SASEGT. V lost 2 bases and J lost 4; bases outside the gene matches: 2. This CDR3 region has 15 residues. The CDR3 nucleotides are TGTGCCAGCAGTGAACTAGCGGGAGGGCTAGAGACCCAGTACTTC. It is translated as CASSELAGGLETQYF.

The V and J genes are TRBV6-1 and TRBJ2-7; D is possibly TRBD2 (7 bases). Germline values: CDR1 MNHNS, CDR2 SASEGT. The V and J ends lost 6 bases and 2 bases respectively, with 17 bases between them. This CDR3 is 15 amino acids long. CDR3 protein: CASRGGHSLTYEQYF. The CDR3 DNA reads TGTGCCAGCAGGGGGGGGCACAGCTTAACCTACGAGCAGTACTTC.

The chain combines TRBV4-2 with TRBJ1-5; TRBD1 is a possible D gene (5 bases). This CDR3 comprises 14 residues. Germline assignment: CDR1 LGHNA and CDR2 YNFKEQ. V dropped 1 base and J dropped 2 bases, with 6 bases sitting between them. For the CDR3, the DNA is TGTGCCAGCAGCCAAGTGACAGGCAATCAGCCCCAGCATTTT. It yields the protein CASSQVTGNQPQHF.

The chain couples TRBV19 to TRBJ2-1; D ambiguous. The CDR3 has 14 amino acids. Trimming pared 2 bases from V and 4 bases from J, leaving 9 bases between. Germline assignment: CDR1 LNHDA and CDR2 SQIVND (reference sequence). CDR3 bases: TGTGCCAGTAGTATACAGGACGGATACAATGAGCAGTTCTTC. Its protein is CASSIQDGYNEQFF.

This chain connects TRBV7-9 to TRBJ2-7, with 8 bases fitting TRBD2. The CDR3 extends over 17 amino acids. Trimming at V came to 5 bases and at J to 2 bases, leaving 14 bases not matched to a gene. Germline CDR1 and CDR2: SEHNR and FQNEAQ (reference sequence). The CDR3 protein is CASSRTRAVAGTYEQYF. The CDR3 nucleotides are TGTGCCAGCAGCCGAACTCGAGCTGTAGCGGGAACCTACGAGCAGTACTTC.

The chain combines TRBV19 with TRBJ2-7; D is undetermined. Trimming stripped 3 bases from V and 5 bases from J, with 11 bases between. Germline V gene sequence: CDR1 LNHDA, CDR2 SQIVND (reference sequence). This CDR3 is built from 13 residues. CDR3 residues: CASSIWPSDEQYF. The CDR3 nucleotides read TGTGCCAGTAGTATCTGGCCTTCCGACGAGCAGTACTTC. The whole variable domain, filled in from reference TRBV19 and TRBJ2-7, reads DGGITQSPKYLFRKEGQNVTLSCEQNLNHDAMYWYRQDPGQGLRLIYYSQIVNDFQKGDIAEGYSVSREKKESFPLTVTSAQKNPTAFYLCASSIWPSDEQYFGPGTRLTVT.

The chain uses TRBV29-1 and TRBJ2-7; D possibly uses TRBD1 or TRBD2 (5 bases each). CDR3 size: 12 residues. Germline CDR1 SQVTM, CDR2 ANQGSEA. The ends were cut back, 4 bases at V and 5 bases at J, with 12 bases in the middle. DNA of the CDR3: TGCAGCGTTGTCGGGACCGCCCACGAGCAGTACTTC. It encodes CSVVGTAHEQYF.

This clone appeared a single time. The chain carries TRBV15 and TRBJ2-1, with a possible D match to TRBD2 (5 bases). V lost 1 base and J lost 7, with 14 bases in between. CDR3 size: 15 residues. The V gene's germline CDR1 is LNHNV and CDR2 YYDKDF (reference sequence). The CDR3 sequence is CATSRVILGINEQFF. CDR3 in DNA: TGTGCCACCAGCAGAGTCATCCTCGGGATAAATGAGCAGTTCTTC.

The V call is TRBV2, the J call TRBJ2-7; D may be TRBD1 or TRBD2 (5 bases each). V was clipped by 6 bases and J by 5 bases, with 17 bases between them. Germline loops: CDR1 SNHLY, CDR2 FYNNEI. There are 14 residues in the CDR3. The CDR3 loop is CASRPGLRGHEQYF. The CDR3 DNA sequence: TGTGCCAGCAGGCCCGGGCTACGGGGCCACGAGCAGTACTTC.

The CDR3 DNA sequence: TGTGCCAGCAGCTTAGGGGCCAGGGGGCGTCTTAATGAAAAACTGTTTTTT. This sequence encodes CASSLGARGRLNEKLFF. The chain has TRBV7-9 and TRBJ1-4; 8 positions agree with TRBD1. V dropped 1 base and J dropped 4; count of bases not matched to a gene: 8. The CDR3 extends over 17 amino acids. CDR1 and CDR2 from the germline V gene are SEHNR and FQNEAQ (reference sequence).

V gene TRBV7-9 combines with J gene TRBJ2-5, with 8 bases that match TRBD1. The germline V gene encodes CDR1 SEHNR and CDR2 FQNEAQ (reference sequence). With 5 bases clipped from V and 12 bases from J, the junction kept 5 bases outside the gene matches. The CDR3 has 11 residues. The CDR3 sequence is CASSRDRGKYF. The CDR3 coding sequence is TGTGCCAGCAGCCGTGACAGGGGAAAGTACTTC.

This clone was detected once. The chain is built from TRBV5-1 and TRBJ2-7; TRBD1 might be the D (6 bases). The V end was cut by 4 bases, the J end by 4 bases, with 15 bases between. Germline-derived CDR1 and CDR2 are SGHRS and YFSETQ. This CDR3 contains 14 residues. The chain's CDR3 is CASSTGTRLYEQYF. CDR3 bases: TGCGCCAGCAGCACCGGGACACGGCTTTACGAGCAGTACTTC.

This rearrangement joins TRBV9 to TRBJ2-2, with no clear D. Trimming stripped 1 base from V and 4 bases from J, with 5 bases between. Germline V CDR1 and CDR2: SGDLS, YYNGEE. The CDR3 consists of 13 residues. The DNA for the CDR3 is TGTGCCAGCAGCGTACTAAGCACCGGGGAGCTGTTTTTT. The encoded protein is CASSVLSTGELFF.